These 3 T cell receptor beta chains were all obtained from the same sample, sequenced in a study of blood T cell repertoires in COVID-19. Using immunoSEQ multiplex PCR, the repertoire was profiled, and TCRdb retains in-frame clones only, with some absent. The table shows some 260,000 clones, with 70% to 90% occurring only once. Sequencing was performed on peripheral blood. The receptors shown here come from a woman aged 40 to 55 who had recovered from COVID-19.

The rearrangement uses TRBV5-4 and TRBJ2-7, with D maybe TRBD1 (5 bases). Looked up from germline, CDR1 is SGHNT and CDR2 is YYREEE (reference sequence). Trimming took off 0 bases at V and 6 bases at J, with 16 bases between the two ends. The CDR3 loop spans 15 amino acids. CDR3 residues: CASSLGPGQGSEQYF. Here the CDR3 DNA reads TGTGCCAGCAGCTTGGGCCCCGGGCAGGGAAGCGAGCAGTACTTC.

The J gene is TRBJ2-5, the V gene TRBV11-3, with D perhaps TRBD1 (6 bases). Between the trimmed V and J ends, which lost 5 bases and 5 bases, there was a span of 12 bases. Per the germline V gene, CDR1 is SGHNT and CDR2 is YENEEA. This CDR3 is built from 13 residues. The CDR3 DNA sequence: TGTGCCAGCAGCAAACAGGGTGGCGAGACCCAGTACTTC. Its translation is CASSKQGGETQYF.

The J gene is TRBJ1-1, the V gene TRBV24-1; D ambiguous. The germline V gene encodes CDR1 KGHDR and CDR2 SFDVKD. The CDR3 is 15 residues long. Between the trimmed V and J ends, which lost 5 bases and 2 bases, there was a span of 14 bases. CDR3 bases: TGTGCCACCAGTGGCCCCTTGGGCGAAAACACTGAAGCTTTCTTT. As protein: CATSGPLGENTEAFF.